This is a list of T cell receptor beta chains from one sample in a study of tumor and adjacent non-tumor tissue in lung cancer. In TCRdb, the multiplex PCR reads were re-called with MiXCR into one record per CDR3 protein. The table lists about 200,000 distinct CDR3 sequences, about two thirds of them singletons. Sequencing was performed on lung tumor tissue. The receptors originated from a man aged 55 to 70 with non-small cell lung cancer. The CDR3 runs from the conserved cysteine through the conserved F or W. D genes are given only for firm matches. Size tells how often a clone was seen (once, few, many) or the class of an expanded clone, and some rows leave it out.

size: -
D: -
V: TRBV12-3/TRBV12-4
J: TRBJ2-7
length: 16
CDR3: CASNLGEGTRPIRLNF
DNA: TGTGCCAGCAATTTAGGAGAGGGTACCCGACCGATCCGGCTGAACTTC

size: -
D: -
V: TRBV11-3
J: TRBJ1-1
length: 15
CDR3: CASSPRGGRYIEAFF
DNA: TGTGCCAGCAGCCCGAGGGGGGGGCGGTACATTGAAGCTTTCTTT

size: -
D: TRBD2
V: TRBV6-5
J: TRBJ2-5
length: 13
CDR3: CASSYGGGMTQYF
DNA: TGTGCCAGCAGTTACGGGGGGGGGATGACCCAGTACTTC

size: once
D: -
V: TRBV11-3
J: TRBJ1-2
length: 15
CDR3: CASSLDDRGRKGYTF
DNA: TGTGCCAGCAGTCTGGACGATCGGGGGCGCAAAGGCTACACCTTC

size: -
D: -
V: TRBV7-2
J: TRBJ2-2
length: 16
CDR3: CASSPRAQGYGGELFF
DNA: TGTGCCAGCAGCCCGCGGGCCCAGGGGTACGGCGGGGAGCTGTTTTTC

size: -
D: TRBD2
V: TRBV20-1
J: TRBJ2-1
length: 12
CDR3: CTTSGSIRAQFF
DNA: TGCACTACTAGCGGCTCCATCCGGGCGCAGTTCTTC

size: once
D: -
V: TRBV6-1
J: TRBJ1-5
length: 16
CDR3: CASSERAVSTNQPHHF
DNA: TGTGCCAGCAGTGAAAGAGCGGTAAGTACCAATCAGCCCCATCATTTT

size: -
D: -
V: TRBV4-1
J: TRBJ2-1
length: 16
CDR3: CASSQDPGAYHNEQFF
DNA: TGCGCCAGCAGCCAAGATCCCGGGGCGTACCACAATGAGCAGTTCTTC

size: few
D: TRBD1
V: TRBV28
J: TRBJ1-5
length: 12
CDR3: CASSRGDQPQHF
DNA: TGTGCCAGCAGCAGGGGGGATCAGCCCCAGCATTTT

size: many
D: -
V: TRBV4-3
J: TRBJ2-3
length: 13
CDR3: CASSQRITDTQYF
DNA: TGCGCCAGCAGCCAAAGAATTACAGATACGCAGTATTTT

size: few
D: -
V: TRBV4-1
J: TRBJ1-5
length: 16
CDR3: CASSQGRGAPNQPQHF
DNA: TGCGCCAGCAGCCAAGGTCGAGGAGCCCCTAATCAGCCCCAGCATTTT

size: -
D: TRBD1
V: TRBV20-1
J: TRBJ1-4
length: 15
CDR3: CSTTPRQGGNEKLFF
DNA: TGCAGTACCACCCCCAGACAGGGAGGAAATGAAAAACTGTTTTTT

size: many
D: TRBD1
V: TRBV11-3
J: TRBJ2-2
length: 15
CDR3: CASSSTGWNTGELFF
DNA: TGTGCCAGCAGCTCGACAGGGTGGAACACCGGGGAGCTGTTTTTT

size: -
D: -
V: TRBV6-1
J: TRBJ1-5
length: 15
CDR3: CASSSDTVGNQPHHF
DNA: TGTGCCAGCAGCTCGGACACGGTAGGGAATCAGCCCCATCATTTT

size: once
D: -
V: TRBV20-1
J: TRBJ1-2
length: 13
CDR3: CSAMSGGSKSYTF
DNA: TGCAGTGCTATGTCCGGGGGGTCGAAAAGCTACACCTTC

size: many
D: TRBD1
V: TRBV20-1
J: TRBJ1-2
length: 15
CDR3: CSARDKTGADYGYTF
DNA: TGCAGTGCTAGAGATAAGACAGGGGCAGACTATGGCTACACCTTC

size: -
D: TRBD2
V: TRBV6-5
J: TRBJ2-7
length: 16
CDR3: CANSLGTSGGTYEEYF
DNA: TGTGCCAACAGTCTCGGGACTAGCGGGGGGACCTACGAGGAGTACTTC

size: once
D: -
V: TRBV4-3
J: TRBJ1-1
length: 17
CDR3: CASSHDVPGSSGTEALF
DNA: TGCGCCAGCAGCCATGACGTTCCGGGAAGTTCGGGCACTGAAGCTTTATTT

size: -
D: -
V: TRBV20-1
J: TRBJ2-7
length: 14
CDR3: CSAKGGPPSYEQYF
DNA: TGCAGTGCTAAGGGGGGTCCACCCTCCTACGAGCAGTACTTC

size: -
D: -
V: TRBV5-6
J: TRBJ1-4
length: 13
CDR3: CASSTGHNEKLFF
DNA: TGTGCCAGCAGTACCGGACATAATGAAAAACTGTTTTTT

size: -
D: -
V: TRBV20-1
J: TRBJ2-1
length: 14
CDR3: CSADPGGLKNEQFF
DNA: TGCAGTGCTGATCCCGGGGGGCTGAAGAATGAGCAGTTCTTC

size: -
D: -
V: TRBV5-1
J: TRBJ2-2
length: 14
CDR3: CASSSRANTGELFF
DNA: TGCGCCAGCAGTAGCAGGGCAAACACCGGGGAGCTGTTTTTT

size: -
D: -
V: TRBV10-1
J: TRBJ2-1
length: 15
CDR3: CATAGWGASYNEQFF
DNA: TGCGCCACGGCCGGATGGGGGGCATCCTACAATGAGCAGTTCTTC

size: few
D: -
V: TRBV11-3
J: TRBJ1-6
length: 15
CDR3: CASSRDTGFNSPPHF
DNA: TGTGCCAGCAGCCGTGACACAGGATTTAATTCACCCCCCCACTTT

size: -
D: TRBD2
V: TRBV7-3
J: TRBJ2-3
length: 14
CDR3: CASSLAGVKDTQYF
DNA: TGTGCCAGCAGCTTAGCGGGGGTCAAGGATACGCAGTATTTT

size: -
D: TRBD1
V: TRBV11-3
J: TRBJ2-5
length: 16
CDR3: CASCKGTALLQETRYF
DNA: TGTGCCAGCTGCAAAGGGACAGCTCTCCTTCAAGAGACCCGGTACTTC

size: -
D: -
V: TRBV6-6
J: TRBJ1-5
length: 18
CDR3: CASSYREGPPPARQLQHF
DNA: TGTGCCAGCAGTTACCGGGAGGGACCTCCCCCCGCTCGTCAGCTCCAGCATTTT

size: -
D: -
V: TRBV4-3
J: TRBJ1-2
length: 16
CDR3: CACSHRGALGNYGYTF
DNA: TGCGCCTGCAGCCACCGTGGGGCTCTCGGGAACTACGGCTACACCTTC

size: -
D: -
V: TRBV12-3/TRBV12-4
J: TRBJ2-3
length: 13
CDR3: CATTPVSTDTQYF
DNA: TGTGCCACCACTCCCGTTAGTACAGATACGCAGTATTTT

size: -
D: -
V: TRBV2
J: TRBJ1-1
length: 14
CDR3: CASSGRGPNTEAFF
DNA: TGTGCCAGCAGTGGGAGGGGCCCCAACACTGAAGCTTTCTTT

size: once
D: -
V: TRBV29-1
J: TRBJ2-6
length: 19
CDR3: CSVEVGLNKGSDGANVLTF
DNA: TGCAGCGTTGAAGTAGGGCTAAACAAGGGTTCGGATGGGGCCAACGTCCTGACTTTC

size: -
D: TRBD1
V: TRBV6-7
J: TRBJ1-5
length: 16
CDR3: CASRKSGQLSNQPRHF
DNA: TGTGCCAGTAGGAAATCGGGACAGCTTAGCAATCAGCCCCGGCATTTT

size: -
D: -
V: TRBV11-2
J: TRBJ1-1
length: 14
CDR3: CASLPGHLNTEAFF
DNA: TGTGCCAGCCTACCGGGTCACCTGAACACTGAAGCTTTCTTT

size: once
D: -
V: TRBV7-2
J: TRBJ2-3
length: 13
CDR3: CASSLLRRDTQYF
DNA: TGTGCCAGCAGCTTACTCCGGAGGGATACGCAGTATTTT

size: -
D: -
V: TRBV12-3/TRBV12-4
J: TRBJ1-2
length: 14
CDR3: CAISFLRSRESYTF
DNA: TGTGCCATCAGTTTCCTAAGGAGCCGGGAAAGCTACACCTTC

size: -
D: -
V: TRBV11-3
J: TRBJ2-5
length: 13
CDR3: CASSGIDQETQYF
DNA: TGTGCCAGCAGCGGGATAGACCAAGAGACCCAGTACTTC

size: -
D: TRBD1
V: TRBV6-1
J: TRBJ1-6
length: 14
CDR3: CASRFQQGNSPLHF
DNA: TGTGCCAGCAGATTTCAACAGGGGAATTCACCCCTCCACTTT